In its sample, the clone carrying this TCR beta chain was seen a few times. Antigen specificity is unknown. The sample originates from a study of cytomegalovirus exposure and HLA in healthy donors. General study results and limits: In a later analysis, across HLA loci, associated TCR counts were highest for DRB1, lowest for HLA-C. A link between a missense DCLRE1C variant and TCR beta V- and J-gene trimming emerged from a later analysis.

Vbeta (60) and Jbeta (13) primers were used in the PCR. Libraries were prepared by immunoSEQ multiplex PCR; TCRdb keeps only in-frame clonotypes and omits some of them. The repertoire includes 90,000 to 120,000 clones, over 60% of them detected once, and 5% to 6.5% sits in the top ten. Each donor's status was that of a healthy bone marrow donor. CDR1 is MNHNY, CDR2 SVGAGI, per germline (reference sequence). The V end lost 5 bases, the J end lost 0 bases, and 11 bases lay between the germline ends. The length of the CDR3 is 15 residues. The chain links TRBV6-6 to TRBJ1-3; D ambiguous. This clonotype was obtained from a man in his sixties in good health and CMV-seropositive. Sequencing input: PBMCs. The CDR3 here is CASSPTTNSGNTIYF. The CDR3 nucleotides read TGTGCCAGCAGTCCTACGACAAACTCTGGAAACACCATATATTTT.